These T cell receptor beta chains were read from a single sample in a study of blood T cells in healthy people across ages. MiXCR, run by TCRdb on the 5' RACE reads, gives a single entry per CDR3 protein. This sample has approximately 800,000 distinct CDR3 sequences, with about 42% found just once. The sequenced material came from blood. These receptors were taken from a man older than 75 in good health. The conserved cysteine and the conserved F or W are not part of the CDR3 here.

j_call v_call cdr3_aa
TRBJ2-1 TRBV7-7 ASSLWGADEQF
TRBJ2-3 TRBV20-1 SARTGTSPLTSTDTQY
NA TRBV25-1 ASRHASESRETQY
TRBJ1-6 TRBV6-5 ATNRIGRGNSPLH
NA TRBV5-1 ASSLGQGFEQY
TRBJ2-1 TRBV20-1 SAGWTESSYNEQF
TRBJ1-6 TRBV3-1 ASRPHPGQGDSPLH
TRBJ2-3 TRBV7-3 ASSRNGAGHTDTQY
TRBJ2-5 TRBV27 ASSPRTGWQETQY
TRBJ2-1 TRBV6-5 ASIRDRGSYNEQF
TRBJ2-3 TRBV15 ATSRLLAEGTDTQY
TRBJ2-1 TRBV9 ASSSVGGRTEQF
TRBJ1-2 TRBV20-1 SAREGTGHT
TRBJ2-7 TRBV7-9 ASSITPVQAGYEQY
TRBJ1-1 TRBV7-3 ASSPATGSEAF
TRBJ2-7 TRBV6-6 ASSYGGQKGYEQY
TRBJ1-4 TRBV7-2 ASSLPRDREKLF
TRBJ2-5 TRBV7-2 ASSLAGTGRYNEQY
TRBJ1-6 TRBV10-2 ASRTRDSNSPLH
TRBJ1-1 TRBV29-1 SVSDRGHTEAF
TRBJ2-6 TRBV29-1 SAAQGQGANILT
TRBJ2-7 TRBV24-1 ATSGAGTGAYEQY
NA TRBV7-9 ATTRQDRPDYEQY
TRBJ2-5 TRBV6-1 ASSPWGGVTGETQY
TRBJ2-7 TRBV7-9 ASTAGGWSYEQY
TRBJ2-7 TRBV27 ASIVRQGISYEQY
TRBJ2-2 TRBV3-1 ASSHGGNTGELF
TRBJ2-5 TRBV18 ASSPSGETQY
TRBJ2-3 TRBV4-1 ASGPYGGTDTQY
NA TRBV7-2 ASSLSGQGHEQY
TRBJ2-1 TRBV29-1 SVAGSYDNEQF
TRBJ2-1 TRBV2 ASMMYQSSYNEQF
TRBJ2-7 TRBV7-2 ASSSAVSHEQY
TRBJ1-5 TRBV2 ASSERREGLQPRH
TRBJ2-1 TRBV2 ASSDRSVYNEQF
TRBJ2-7 TRBV2 ASSEEQGAPYEQY
TRBJ1-4 TRBV7-9 ASSFVDEKLF
TRBJ2-4 TRBV14 ASSQFRTGNIQY
TRBJ2-5 TRBV2 ASSAGQTQETQY
TRBJ2-1 TRBV18 ASPPAERDNEQF
TRBJ2-2 TRBV4-2 ASSQGVRAADNTGELF
TRBJ2-7 TRBV5-1 ASIGPSYEQY
NA TRBV29-1 SVGQGSEQY
NA TRBV20-1 SVRPGTGTYEQY
NA TRBV20-1 SLTSMLNNEQY
TRBJ2-6 TRBV10-3 AISDIEAGANVLT
TRBJ2-7 TRBV10-3 AISAQLAGAYEQY